The clone carrying this T cell receptor beta chain was found a few times. The CDR3 totals 10 residues. The germline V gene has CDR1 DFQATT and CDR2 SNEGSKA (reference sequence). V shed 5 bases and J shed 3 bases, with 5 bases lying between them. The data belong to a study of glioma-infiltrating T cells. Amplification of TCR alpha and beta CDR3 regions from RNA used iRepertoire nested multiplex PCR. TCRdb re-called the multiplex PCR reads through MiXCR, storing one row per CDR3 protein. The sample holds 150,000 or so distinct CDR3 sequences; about two fifths are singletons and the top ten take around 18%.

The rearrangement uses TRBV20-1 and TRBJ2-7; D not certain. The material sequenced was glioma tissue, nonneoplastic brain tissue, or PBMCs (not recorded which). This clonotype originated in a human donor with low-grade glioma or glioblastoma, undergoing nonglioma brain surgery, or in good health (not recorded which). The CDR3 is CSAPIYEQYF. CDR3 DNA sequence: TGCAGTGCTCCTATCTACGAGCAGTACTTC.